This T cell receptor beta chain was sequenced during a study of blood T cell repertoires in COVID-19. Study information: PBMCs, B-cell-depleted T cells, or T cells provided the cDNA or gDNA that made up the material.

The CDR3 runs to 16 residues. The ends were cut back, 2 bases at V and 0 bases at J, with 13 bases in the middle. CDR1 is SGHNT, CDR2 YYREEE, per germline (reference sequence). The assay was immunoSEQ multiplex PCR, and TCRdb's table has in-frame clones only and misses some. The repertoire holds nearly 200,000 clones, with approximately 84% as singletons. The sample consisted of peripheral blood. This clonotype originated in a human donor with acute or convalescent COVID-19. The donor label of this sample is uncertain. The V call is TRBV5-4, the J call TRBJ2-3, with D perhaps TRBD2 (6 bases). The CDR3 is CASSLTERASTDTQYF. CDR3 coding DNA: TGTGCCAGCAGCTTAACCGAGCGGGCTAGCACAGATACGCAGTATTTT. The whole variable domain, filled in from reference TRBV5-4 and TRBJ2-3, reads ETGVTQSPTHLIKTRGQQVTLRCSSQSGHNTVSWYQQALGQGPQFIFQYYREEENGRGNFPPRFSGLQFPNYSSELNVNALELDDSALYLCASSLTERASTDTQYFGPGTRLTVL.